The T cell receptor (beta chain) under discussion was sequenced for a study of control samples from healthy donors and cancer patients. In the case of this clone: Other nucleotide sequences from this sample produce the same CDR3.

Generated by immunoSEQ multiplex PCR, the TCRdb table keeps only in-frame clones and is missing some. This sample has roughly 120,000 clones; about 95% occur once, and the top ten carry about 3.5%. The CDR3 length is 14 residues. Per the germline V gene, CDR1 is MNHEY and CDR2 is SMNVEV (reference sequence). The ends lost 5 bases at V and 1 base at J; junction bases unmatched: 2. This TCR derives from a man younger than 40 in good health. Sequenced: blood. The V and J genes are TRBV27 and TRBJ1-3, with TRBD1 matching 7 bases. CDR3 region: CASSPRGSGNTIYF. DNA of the CDR3: TGTGCCAGCAGTCCCAGGGGGTCTGGAAACACCATATATTTT.